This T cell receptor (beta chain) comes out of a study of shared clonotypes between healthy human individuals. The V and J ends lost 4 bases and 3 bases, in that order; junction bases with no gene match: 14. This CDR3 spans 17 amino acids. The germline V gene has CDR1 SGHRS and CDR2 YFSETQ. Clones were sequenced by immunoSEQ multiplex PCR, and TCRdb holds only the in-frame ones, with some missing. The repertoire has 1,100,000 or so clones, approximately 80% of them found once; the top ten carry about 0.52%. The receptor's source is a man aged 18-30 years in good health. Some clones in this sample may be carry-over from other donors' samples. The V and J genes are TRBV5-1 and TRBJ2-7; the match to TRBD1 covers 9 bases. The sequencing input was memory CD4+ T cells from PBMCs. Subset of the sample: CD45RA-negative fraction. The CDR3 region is CASSAGQGSLGVYEQYF. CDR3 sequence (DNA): TGCGCCAGCAGCGCGGGACAGGGAAGTTTGGGGGTCTACGAGCAGTACTTC.